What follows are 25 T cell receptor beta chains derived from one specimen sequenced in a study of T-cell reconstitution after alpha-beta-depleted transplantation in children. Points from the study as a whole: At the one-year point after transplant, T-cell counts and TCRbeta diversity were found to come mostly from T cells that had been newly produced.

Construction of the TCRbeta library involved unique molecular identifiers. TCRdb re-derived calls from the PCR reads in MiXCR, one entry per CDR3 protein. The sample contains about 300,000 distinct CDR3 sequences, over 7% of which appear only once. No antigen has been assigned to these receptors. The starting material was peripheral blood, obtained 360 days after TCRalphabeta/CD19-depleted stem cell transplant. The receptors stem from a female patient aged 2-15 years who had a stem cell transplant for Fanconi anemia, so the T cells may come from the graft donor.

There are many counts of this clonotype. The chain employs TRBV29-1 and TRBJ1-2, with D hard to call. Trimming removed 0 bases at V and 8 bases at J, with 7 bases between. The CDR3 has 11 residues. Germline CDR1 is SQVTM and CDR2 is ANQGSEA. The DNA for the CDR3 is TGCAGCGTTGAAGAAGGGTTAGGCTACACCTTC. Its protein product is CSVEEGLGYTF.

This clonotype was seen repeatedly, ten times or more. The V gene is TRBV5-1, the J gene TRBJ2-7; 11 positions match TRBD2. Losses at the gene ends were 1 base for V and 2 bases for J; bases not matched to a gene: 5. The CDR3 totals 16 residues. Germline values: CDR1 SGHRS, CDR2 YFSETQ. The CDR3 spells CASSLSASGGTYEQYF. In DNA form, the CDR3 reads TGCGCCAGCAGCTTGTCGGCTAGCGGGGGGACCTACGAGCAGTACTTC.

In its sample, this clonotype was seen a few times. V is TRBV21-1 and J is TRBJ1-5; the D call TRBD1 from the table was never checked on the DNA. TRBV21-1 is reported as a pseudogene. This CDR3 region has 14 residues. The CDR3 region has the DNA TGTGCCAGCAGCAAAACAGGGGGCAATCAGCCCCAGCATTTT. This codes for CASSKTGGNQPQHF.

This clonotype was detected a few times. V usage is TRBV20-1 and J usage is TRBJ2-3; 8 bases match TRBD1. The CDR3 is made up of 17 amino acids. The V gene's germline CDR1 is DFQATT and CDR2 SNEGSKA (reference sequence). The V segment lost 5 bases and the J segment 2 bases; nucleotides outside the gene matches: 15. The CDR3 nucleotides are TGCAGTGCTGGATTTCTGAGGACAGGGCTTTCCACAGATACGCAGTATTTT. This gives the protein CSAGFLRTGLSTDTQYF.

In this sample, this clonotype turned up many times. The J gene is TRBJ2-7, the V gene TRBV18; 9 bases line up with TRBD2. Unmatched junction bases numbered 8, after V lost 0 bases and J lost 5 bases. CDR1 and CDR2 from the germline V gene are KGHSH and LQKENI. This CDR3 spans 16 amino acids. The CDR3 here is CASSPPSSGNFNEQYF. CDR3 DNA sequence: TGTGCCAGCTCACCACCGTCTAGCGGGAACTTCAACGAGCAGTACTTC. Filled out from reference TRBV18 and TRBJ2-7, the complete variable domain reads NAGVMQNPRHLVRRRGQEARLRCSPMKGHSHVYWYRQLPEEGLKFMVYLQKENIIDESGMPKERFSAEFPKEGPSILRIQQVVRGDSAAYFCASSPPSSGNFNEQYFGPGTRLTVT.

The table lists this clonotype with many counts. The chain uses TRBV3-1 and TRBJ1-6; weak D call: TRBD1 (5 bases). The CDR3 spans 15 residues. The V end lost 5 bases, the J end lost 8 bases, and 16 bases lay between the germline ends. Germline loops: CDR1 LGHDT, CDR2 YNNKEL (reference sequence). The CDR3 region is CASSIYWEGDSPLHF. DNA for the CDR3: TGTGCCAGCAGCATCTATTGGGAAGGGGATTCACCCCTCCACTTT.

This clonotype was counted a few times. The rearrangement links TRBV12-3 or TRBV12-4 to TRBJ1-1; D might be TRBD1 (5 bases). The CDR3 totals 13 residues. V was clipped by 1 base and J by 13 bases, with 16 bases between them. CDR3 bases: TGTGCCAGCAGTTTAGGACGGGGCGGTGCCGTTTTCTTT. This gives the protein CASSLGRGGAVFF.

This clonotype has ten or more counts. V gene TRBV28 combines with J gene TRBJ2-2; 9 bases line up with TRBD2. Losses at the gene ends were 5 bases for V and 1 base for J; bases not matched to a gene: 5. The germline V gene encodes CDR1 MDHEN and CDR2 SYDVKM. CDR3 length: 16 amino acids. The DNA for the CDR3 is TGTGCCAGCAGTCATTGGACTAGCGAGAACACCGGGGAGCTGTTTTTT. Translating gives CASSHWTSENTGELFF.

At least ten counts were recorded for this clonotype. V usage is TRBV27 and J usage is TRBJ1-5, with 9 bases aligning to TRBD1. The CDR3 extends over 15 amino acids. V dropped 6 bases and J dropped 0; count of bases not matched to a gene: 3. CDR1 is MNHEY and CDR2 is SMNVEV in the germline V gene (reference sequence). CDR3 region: CASRTGGFSNQPQHF. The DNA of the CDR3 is TGTGCCAGCAGGACAGGGGGTTTTAGCAATCAGCCCCAGCATTTT.

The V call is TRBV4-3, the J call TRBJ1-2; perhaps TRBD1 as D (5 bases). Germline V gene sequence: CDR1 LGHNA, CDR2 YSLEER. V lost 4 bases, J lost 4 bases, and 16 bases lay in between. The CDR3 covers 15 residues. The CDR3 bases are TGCGCCAGCAGCCGGGGGTTGGCGGATTTCTATGGCTACACCTTC. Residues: CASSRGLADFYGYTF.

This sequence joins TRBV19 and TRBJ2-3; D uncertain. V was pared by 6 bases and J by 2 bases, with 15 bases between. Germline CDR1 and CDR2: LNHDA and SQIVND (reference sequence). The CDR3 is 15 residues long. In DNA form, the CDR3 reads TGTGCCAGTAGGATCTCTAGTGTCCCCACAGATACGCAGTATTTT. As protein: CASRISSVPTDTQYF.

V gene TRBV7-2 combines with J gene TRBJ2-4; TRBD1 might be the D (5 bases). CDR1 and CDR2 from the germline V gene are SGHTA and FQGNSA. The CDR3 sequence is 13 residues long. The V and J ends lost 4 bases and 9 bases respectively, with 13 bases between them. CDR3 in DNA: TGTGCCAGCAGCTCCGAGGACATGAGCATTCAGTACTTC. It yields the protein CASSSEDMSIQYF.

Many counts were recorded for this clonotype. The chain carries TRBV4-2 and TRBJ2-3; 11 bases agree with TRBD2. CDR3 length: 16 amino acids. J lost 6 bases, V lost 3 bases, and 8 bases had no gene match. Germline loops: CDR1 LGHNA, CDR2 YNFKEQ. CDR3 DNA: TGTGCCAGCAGCCAGGCCGGGACTAGCGGAGGCGATACGCAGTATTTT. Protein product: CASSQAGTSGGDTQYF.

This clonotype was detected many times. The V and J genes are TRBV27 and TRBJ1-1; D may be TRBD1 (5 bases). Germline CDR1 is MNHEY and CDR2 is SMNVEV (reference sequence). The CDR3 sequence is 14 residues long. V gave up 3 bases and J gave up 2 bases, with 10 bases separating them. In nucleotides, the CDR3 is TGTGCCAGCAGTTTGGGGGTATATAACACTGAAGCTTTCTTT. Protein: CASSLGVYNTEAFF.

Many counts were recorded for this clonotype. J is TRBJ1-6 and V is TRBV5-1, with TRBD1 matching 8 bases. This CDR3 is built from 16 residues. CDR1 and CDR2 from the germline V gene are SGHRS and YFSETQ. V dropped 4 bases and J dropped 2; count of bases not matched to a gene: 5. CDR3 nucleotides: TGCGCCAGCAGCCAGGGGACAGGACCCTATAATTCACCCCTCCACTTT. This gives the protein CASSQGTGPYNSPLHF.

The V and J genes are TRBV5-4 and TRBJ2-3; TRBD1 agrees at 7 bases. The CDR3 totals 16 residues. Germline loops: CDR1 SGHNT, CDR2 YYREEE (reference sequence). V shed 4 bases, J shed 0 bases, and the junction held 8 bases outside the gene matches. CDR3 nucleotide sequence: TGTGCCAGCAGCAAATCGACAGGGTGGAGCACAGATACGCAGTATTTT. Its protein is CASSKSTGWSTDTQYF.

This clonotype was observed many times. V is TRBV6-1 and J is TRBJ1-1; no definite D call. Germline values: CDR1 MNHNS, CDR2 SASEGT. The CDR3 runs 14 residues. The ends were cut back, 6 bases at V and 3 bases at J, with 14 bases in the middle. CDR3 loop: CASSHRSRDTEAFF. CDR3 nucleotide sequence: TGTGCCAGCAGCCACCGCTCTAGAGACACTGAAGCTTTCTTT.

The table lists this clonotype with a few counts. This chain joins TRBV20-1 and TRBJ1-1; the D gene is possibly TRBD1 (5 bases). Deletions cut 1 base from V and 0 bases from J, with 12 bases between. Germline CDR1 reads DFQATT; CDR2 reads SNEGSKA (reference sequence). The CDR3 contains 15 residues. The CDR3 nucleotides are TGCAGTGCTAGAGGGGGCCCCAGAATGAACACTGAAGCTTTCTTT. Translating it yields CSARGGPRMNTEAFF.

Here the CDR3 DNA reads TGTGCCAGTAGTATCTTCGGGGGGCAAAGCGAGCAGTACTTC. Protein product: CASSIFGGQSEQYF. This chain links TRBV19 with TRBJ2-7, with D perhaps matching TRBD2 (7 bases). CDR3 length equals 14 residues. Germline V gene lookup returns CDR1 LNHDA and CDR2 SQIVND (reference sequence). V lost 3 bases and J 6 bases, leaving 15 bases between the germline ends.

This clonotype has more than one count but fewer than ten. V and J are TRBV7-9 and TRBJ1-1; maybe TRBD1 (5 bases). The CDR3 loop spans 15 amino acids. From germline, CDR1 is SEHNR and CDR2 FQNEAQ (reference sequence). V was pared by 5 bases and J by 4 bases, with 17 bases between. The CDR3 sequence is CASSAGTGMVTEAFF. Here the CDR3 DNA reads TGTGCCAGCAGCGCCGGAACAGGAATGGTCACTGAAGCTTTCTTT.

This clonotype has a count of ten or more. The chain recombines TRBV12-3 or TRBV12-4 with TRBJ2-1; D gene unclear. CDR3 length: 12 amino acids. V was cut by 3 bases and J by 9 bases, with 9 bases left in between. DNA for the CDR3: TGTGCCAGCAGTTTGAATTTCTTTGAGCAGTTCTTC. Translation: CASSLNFFEQFF.

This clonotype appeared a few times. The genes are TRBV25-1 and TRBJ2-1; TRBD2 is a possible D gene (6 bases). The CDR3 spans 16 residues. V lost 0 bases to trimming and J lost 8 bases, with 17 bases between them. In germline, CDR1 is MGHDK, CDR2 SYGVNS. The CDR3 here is CASSEYGGAANDEQFF. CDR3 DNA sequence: TGTGCCAGCAGTGAATATGGCGGGGCTGCGAACGATGAGCAGTTCTTC.

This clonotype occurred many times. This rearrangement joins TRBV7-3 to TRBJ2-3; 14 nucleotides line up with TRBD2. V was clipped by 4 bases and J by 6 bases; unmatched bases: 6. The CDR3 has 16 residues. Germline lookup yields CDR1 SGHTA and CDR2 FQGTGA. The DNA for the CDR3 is TGTGCCAGCAGCTCCCCGGGACTAGCGGGGGAGGATACGCAGTATTTT. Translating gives CASSSPGLAGEDTQYF.

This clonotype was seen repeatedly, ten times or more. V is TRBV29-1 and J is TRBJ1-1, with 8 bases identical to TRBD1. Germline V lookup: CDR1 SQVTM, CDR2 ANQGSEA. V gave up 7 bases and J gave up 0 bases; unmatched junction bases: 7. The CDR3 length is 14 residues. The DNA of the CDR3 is TGCAGCGCTACGAAGACAGGGGTGAACACTGAAGCTTTCTTT. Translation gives CSATKTGVNTEAFF.

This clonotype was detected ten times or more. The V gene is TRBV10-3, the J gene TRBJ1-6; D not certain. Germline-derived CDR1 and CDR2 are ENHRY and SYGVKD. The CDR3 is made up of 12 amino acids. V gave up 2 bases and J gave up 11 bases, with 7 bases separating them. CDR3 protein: CAISEGYAPLHF. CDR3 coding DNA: TGTGCCATCAGTGAGGGGTATGCACCCCTCCACTTT.